The 22 T cell receptor beta chains reported below all come from one sample, sequenced in a study of neoadjuvant anti-PD-1 for oral cavity cancer. The time point: after neoadjuvant nivolumab, at surgical resection. Only in-frame clones appear in the TCRdb table, and some are missing; sequencing was by immunoSEQ multiplex PCR. The data show about 9,500 clones, roughly 70% seen once. The sample here was PBMCs, taken after nivolumab (anti-PD-1) treatment. These receptors were taken from a person aged 40 to 85 with oral cavity squamous cell carcinoma.

The rearrangement joins TRBV11-3 to TRBJ2-1; 9 positions agree with TRBD1. The ends lost 7 bases at V and 7 bases at J; junction bases unmatched: 14. The CDR3 contains 16 residues. Looked up from germline, CDR1 is SGHNT and CDR2 is YENEEA. CDR3 nucleotide sequence: TGTGCCAGCACCAAAAGCGGACAGGGGATTAGGAATGAGCAGTTCTTC. This sequence encodes CASTKSGQGIRNEQFF.

V usage is TRBV6-6 and J usage is TRBJ2-5, with D possibly being TRBD2 (5 bases). V was shortened by 5 bases and J by 5 bases, with 15 bases between the two germline ends. CDR1 and CDR2 from the germline V gene are MNHNY and SVGAGI (reference sequence). CDR3 length: 14 residues. As DNA, the CDR3 is TGTGCCAGCAGTCTCGGACTCGCCAGGGAGACCCAGTACTTC. Translated, it gives CASSLGLARETQYF.

CDR3 region: CASSGAGSDIQYF. The DNA of the CDR3 is TGTGCCAGCAGCGGGGCAGGGTCCGACATTCAGTACTTC. The gene calls are TRBV7-9 and TRBJ2-4, with D maybe TRBD1 (5 bases). Trimming removed 5 bases from V and 8 bases from J, with 13 bases in between. The CDR3 has 13 residues. Germline values: CDR1 SEHNR, CDR2 FQNEAQ (reference sequence).

This clone was seen just once. The chain has TRBV6-5 and TRBJ2-7; 8 bases are shared with TRBD1. CDR3 length equals 15 residues. Losses at the gene ends were 0 bases for V and 3 bases for J; bases not matched to a gene: 4. The germline CDR1 and CDR2 sequences are MNHEY and SVGAGI. CDR3 nucleotide sequence: TGTGCCAGCAGTTACTCGACAGGGGATCTCTACGAGCAGTACTTC. Protein sequence: CASSYSTGDLYEQYF.

The V gene is TRBV18, the J gene TRBJ2-7; TRBD2 agrees at 16 bases. CDR1 KGHSH and CDR2 LQKENI come from the germline V gene. The J segment lost 2 bases and the V segment lost 5 bases, leaving 3 bases of the junction unmatched. CDR3 length: 16 residues. CDR3 nucleotides: TGTGCCAGCTCATCCGGGACTAGCGGGGGGGCCTACGAGCAGTACTTC. Translating it yields CASSSGTSGGAYEQYF.

The rearrangement joins TRBV4-1 to TRBJ1-1; TRBD1 matches 8 bases. The trim removed 5 bases at V and 4 bases at J, leaving 3 bases unmatched. Germline CDR1 and CDR2: MGHRA and YSYEKL. This CDR3 contains 13 residues. CDR3 region: CASSDRGFTEAFF. CDR3 in DNA: TGCGCCAGCAGCGACAGGGGCTTCACTGAAGCTTTCTTT.

The V call is TRBV6-1, the J call TRBJ1-5; no firm D call. CDR1 is MNHNS, CDR2 SASEGT, per germline. V was cut by 2 bases and J by 3 bases, with 8 bases left in between. The CDR3 contains 14 residues. CDR3 DNA sequence: TGTGCCAGCAGTGAACGGGTACTCAATCAGCCCCAGCATTTT. Protein product: CASSERVLNQPQHF.

The chain combines TRBV6-1 with TRBJ2-7, with 10 bases fitting TRBD1. Germline V gives CDR1 MNHNS, CDR2 SASEGT. The length of the CDR3 is 17 residues. The V gene end was trimmed by 3 bases and the J gene end by 3 bases; junction bases not matched to a gene: 11. The CDR3 loop is CASSEGAGTGVIYEQYF. The CDR3 DNA follows: TGTGCCAGCAGTGAGGGGGCCGGGACAGGGGTTATCTACGAGCAGTACTTC.

The rearrangement joins TRBV27 to TRBJ2-5, with 12 bases lining up with TRBD1. The V gene end was trimmed by 5 bases and the J gene end by 6 bases; junction bases not matched to a gene: 13. The CDR3 has 17 amino acids. CDR1 and CDR2 from the germline V gene are MNHEY and SMNVEV (reference sequence). CDR3 protein: CASSPNRDRGLRQTQYF. The CDR3 DNA reads as TGTGCCAGCAGTCCCAACCGGGACAGGGGGCTTCGTCAGACCCAGTACTTC.

The rearrangement joins TRBV27 to TRBJ1-1; possible D gene TRBD1, 5 bases. Trimming left V 5 bases short and J 3 bases short, with 16 bases between. Germline assignment: CDR1 MNHEY and CDR2 SMNVEV (reference sequence). This CDR3 has 15 residues. The CDR3 here is CASSPKWMGDTEAFF. CDR3 DNA: TGTGCCAGCAGTCCTAAGTGGATGGGGGACACTGAAGCTTTCTTT.

This rearrangement joins TRBV5-6 to TRBJ1-2; TRBD1 might be the D (6 bases). The ends were cut back, 4 bases at V and 4 bases at J, with 17 bases in the middle. The germline CDR1 and CDR2 sequences are SGHDT and YYEEEE. The CDR3 runs 15 residues. The CDR3 nucleotides are TGTGCCAGCAGCCCCCCGGACAGAAACTTCTATGGCTACACCTTC. It yields the protein CASSPPDRNFYGYTF.

V usage is TRBV2 and J usage is TRBJ2-2; D gene unclear. The germline V gene has CDR1 SNHLY and CDR2 FYNNEI. The CDR3 is 15 amino acids. The germline V and J ends were trimmed by 6 bases and 8 bases, with 19 bases remaining between them. As DNA, the CDR3 is TGTGCCAGCAGCGCTTCCGGGTCATACGGGGGGGAGCTGTTTTTT. This translates into CASSASGSYGGELFF.

The chain couples TRBV7-2 to TRBJ1-3; D perhaps matches TRBD1 (5 bases). Trimming removed 5 bases at V and 4 bases at J, with 12 bases between. Germline CDR1 is SGHTA and CDR2 is FQGNSA. CDR3 size: 14 residues. The CDR3 DNA sequence: TGTGCCAGCAGCCCCAGGGCAGTCGGAAACACCATATATTTT. This codes for CASSPRAVGNTIYF.

The chain is built from TRBV29-1 and TRBJ1-1, with D perhaps TRBD1 (5 bases). V gave up 5 bases and J gave up 2 bases, with 15 bases separating them. Germline lookup yields CDR1 SQVTM and CDR2 ANQGSEA. CDR3 size: 14 residues. For the CDR3, the DNA is TGCAGCGTTTTGGGGAACAGGCAAAACACTGAAGCTTTCTTT. It translates to CSVLGNRQNTEAFF.

The gene calls are TRBV14 and TRBJ2-7; 7 nucleotides line up with TRBD2. The CDR3 spans 19 residues. Trimming took 1 base from V and 0 from J; bases not matched to a gene: 15. Germline loops: CDR1 SGHDN, CDR2 FVKESK. The chain's CDR3 is CASSQGGLSAGSSSYEQYF. The CDR3 DNA is TGTGCCAGCAGCCAAGGGGGACTATCAGCGGGCTCAAGCTCCTACGAGCAGTACTTC.

This sequence joins TRBV9 and TRBJ1-2, with D perhaps matching TRBD1 (5 bases). The CDR3 runs 14 residues. CDR1 and CDR2 (germline): SGDLS, YYNGEE. V was cut by 4 bases and J by 8 bases, with 18 bases left in between. This CDR3 is CASSPSGTAGGYTF. Written as DNA, the CDR3 is TGTGCCAGCAGCCCATCCGGGACCGCCGGGGGCTACACCTTC.

V gene TRBV28 combines with J gene TRBJ1-2, with a tentative D call TRBD1 (6 bases). The ends were cut back, 7 bases at V and 7 bases at J, with 28 bases in the middle. CDR1 is MDHEN and CDR2 is SYDVKM in the germline V gene. CDR3 length equals 17 residues. CDR3 residues: CASITTGGGARLGGYTF. In DNA form, the CDR3 reads TGTGCCAGCATCACCACCGGAGGGGGGGCGCGCCTAGGTGGCTACACCTTC.

In this sample, this clone turned up once. The chain has TRBV10-2 and TRBJ2-1, with D perhaps TRBD1 or TRBD2 (7 bases each). V was cut by 6 bases and J by 7 bases, with 22 bases left in between. There are 16 residues in the CDR3. Germline assignment: CDR1 WSHSY and CDR2 SAAADI. The CDR3 bases are TGCGCCAGCAGGTACCCAGGGGGGGCGGCCCGGAATGAGCAGTTCTTC. It encodes CASRYPGGAARNEQFF.

The rearrangement links TRBV7-8 to TRBJ1-1, with D uncertain. V gave up 5 bases and J gave up 4 bases, with 11 bases separating them. The CDR3 covers 13 residues. Germline V lookup: CDR1 SGHVS, CDR2 FQNEAQ. The CDR3 DNA sequence: TGTGCCAGCAGCCCTGGACGGGGCACTGAAGCTTTCTTT. The encoded protein is CASSPGRGTEAFF. Looking up the rest from reference TRBV7-8 and TRBJ1-1 gives the full variable domain: GAGVSQSPRYKVAKRGQDVALRCDPISGHVSLFWYQQALGQGPEFLTYFQNEAQLDKSGLPSDRFFAERPEGSVSTLKIQRTQQEDSAVYLCASSPGRGTEAFFGQGTRLTVV.

The J gene is TRBJ2-1, the V gene TRBV7-8; 8 positions match TRBD2. The junction had 13 bases not matched to a gene; V was cut back by 0 bases and J by 9 bases. The CDR3 covers 17 residues. Germline assignment: CDR1 SGHVS and CDR2 FQNEAQ. CDR3: CASSLARTGGPSGEQFF. CDR3 DNA sequence: TGTGCCAGCAGCTTAGCGAGGACGGGGGGGCCCTCGGGTGAGCAGTTCTTC.

V is TRBV5-1 and J is TRBJ1-4; D uncertain. Deletions cut 2 bases from V and 0 bases from J, with 5 bases between. This CDR3 spans 14 amino acids. Germline-derived CDR1 and CDR2 are SGHRS and YFSETQ. CDR3 protein: CASSFNPTNEKLFF. The CDR3 DNA follows: TGCGCCAGCAGCTTCAACCCAACTAATGAAAAACTGTTTTTT.

This chain uses TRBV5-4 with TRBJ2-5; 7 positions match TRBD2. The CDR3 is made up of 14 amino acids. CDR1 is SGHNT and CDR2 is YYREEE in the germline V gene (reference sequence). The V and J ends lost 4 bases and 2 bases, in that order; junction bases with no gene match: 5. CDR3 in DNA: TGTGCCAGCAGCCCGGGGGGTGGGCAAGAGACCCAGTACTTC. Residues: CASSPGGGQETQYF.